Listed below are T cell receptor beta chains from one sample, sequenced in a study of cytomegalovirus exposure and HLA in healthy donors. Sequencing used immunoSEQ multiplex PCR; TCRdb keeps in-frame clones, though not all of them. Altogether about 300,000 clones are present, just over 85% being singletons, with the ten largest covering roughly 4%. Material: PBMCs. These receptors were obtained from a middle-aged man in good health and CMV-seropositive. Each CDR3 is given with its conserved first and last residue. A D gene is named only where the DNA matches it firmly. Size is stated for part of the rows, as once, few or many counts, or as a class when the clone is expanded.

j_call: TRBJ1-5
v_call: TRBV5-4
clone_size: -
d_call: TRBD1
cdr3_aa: CASSRGGEGNQPQHF
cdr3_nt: TGTGCCAGCAGTCGAGGGGGCGAGGGCAATCAGCCCCAGCATTTT

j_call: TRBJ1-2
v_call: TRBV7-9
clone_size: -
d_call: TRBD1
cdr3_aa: CASSLAQGGGYGYTF
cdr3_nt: TGTGCCAGCAGCTTAGCACAGGGGGGAGGCTATGGCTACACCTTC

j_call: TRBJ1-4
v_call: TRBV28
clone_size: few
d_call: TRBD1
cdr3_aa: CARGLPTGWNEKLFF
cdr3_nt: TGTGCCAGGGGACTTCCGACAGGGTGGAATGAAAAACTGTTTTTT

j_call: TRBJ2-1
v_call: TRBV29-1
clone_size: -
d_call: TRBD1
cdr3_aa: CSSGTGSLYNEQFF
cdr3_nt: TGCAGCTCAGGGACAGGGAGCCTATACAATGAGCAGTTCTTC

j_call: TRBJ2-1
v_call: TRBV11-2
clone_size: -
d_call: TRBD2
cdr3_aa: CASRLAQSSYNEQFF
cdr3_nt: TGTGCCAGTAGACTAGCGCAGAGCTCCTACAATGAGCAGTTCTTC

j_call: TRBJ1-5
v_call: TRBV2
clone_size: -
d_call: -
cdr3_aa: CASSGGARQPQHF
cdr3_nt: TGTGCCAGCAGTGGGGGAGCCCGGCAGCCCCAGCATTTT

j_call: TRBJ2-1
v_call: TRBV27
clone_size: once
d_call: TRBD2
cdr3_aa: CASSPLTSGAPYNEQFF
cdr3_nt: TGTGCCAGCAGTCCGCTGACTAGCGGGGCCCCCTACAATGAGCAGTTCTTC

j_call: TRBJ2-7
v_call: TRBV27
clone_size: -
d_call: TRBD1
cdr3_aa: CASSTRTGSYEQYF
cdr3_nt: TGTGCCAGCAGTACGCGGACAGGGTCCTACGAGCAGTACTTC

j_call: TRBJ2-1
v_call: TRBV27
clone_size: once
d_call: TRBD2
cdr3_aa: CASSSWERGSNEQFF
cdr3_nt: TGTGCCAGCAGTTCGTGGGAGCGGGGATCAAATGAGCAGTTCTTC

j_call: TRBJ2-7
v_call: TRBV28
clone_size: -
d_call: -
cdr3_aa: CASSLSRGYEQYF
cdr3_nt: TGTGCCAGCAGTTTATCCAGGGGCTACGAGCAGTACTTC

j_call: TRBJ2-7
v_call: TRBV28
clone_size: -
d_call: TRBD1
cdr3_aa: CASSLWSQGDPSYEQYF
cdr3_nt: TGTGCCAGCAGTTTATGGAGCCAGGGGGACCCATCCTACGAGCAGTACTTC

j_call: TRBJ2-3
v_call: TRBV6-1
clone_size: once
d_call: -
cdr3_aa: CASSVRGPGTDTQYF
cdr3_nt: TGTGCCAGCAGTGTGAGAGGGCCGGGCACAGATACGCAGTATTTT

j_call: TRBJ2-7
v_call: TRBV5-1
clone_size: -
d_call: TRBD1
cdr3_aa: CASSPGQGNEQYF
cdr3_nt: TGCGCCAGCAGCCCGGGACAGGGGAACGAGCAGTACTTC

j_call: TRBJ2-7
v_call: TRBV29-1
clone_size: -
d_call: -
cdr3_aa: CSATETYEQYF
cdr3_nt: TGCAGCGCCACTGAGACCTACGAGCAGTACTTC

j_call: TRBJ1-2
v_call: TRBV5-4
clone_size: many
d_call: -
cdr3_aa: CASSPTAGARGYTF
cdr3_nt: TGTGCCAGCAGCCCAACTGCGGGGGCGCGAGGCTACACCTTC

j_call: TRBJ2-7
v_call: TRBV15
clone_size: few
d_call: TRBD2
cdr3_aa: CATSRDSAGGPPYEQYF
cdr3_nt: TGTGCCACCAGCAGAGATTCGGCGGGAGGGCCGCCCTACGAGCAGTACTTC

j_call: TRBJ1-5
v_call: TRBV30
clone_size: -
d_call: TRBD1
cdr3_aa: CAWDGTAYSNQPQHF
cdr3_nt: TGTGCCTGGGACGGGACAGCTTATAGCAATCAGCCCCAGCATTTT

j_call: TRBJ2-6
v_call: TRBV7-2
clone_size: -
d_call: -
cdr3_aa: CASSLVGGAGANVLTF
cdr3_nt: TGTGCCAGCAGCTTAGTGGGGGGAGCTGGGGCCAACGTCCTGACTTTC

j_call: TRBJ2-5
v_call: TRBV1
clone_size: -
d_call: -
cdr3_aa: CTSSQEIWEGEYSETQYF
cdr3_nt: TGCACCAGCAGCCAAGAAATATGGGAGGGGGAGTATTCAGAGACCCAGTACTTC

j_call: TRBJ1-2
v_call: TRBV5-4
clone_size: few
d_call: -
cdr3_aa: CASSTRDGSYGYTF
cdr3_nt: TGTGCCAGCAGCACCCGGGACGGGAGCTATGGCTACACCTTC

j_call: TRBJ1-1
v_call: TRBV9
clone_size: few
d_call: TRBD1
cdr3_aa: CASSEGTGDTEAFF
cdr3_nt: TGTGCCAGCAGCGAGGGGACAGGGGACACTGAAGCTTTCTTT

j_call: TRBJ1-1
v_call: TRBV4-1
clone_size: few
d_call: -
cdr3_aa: CASSPDPAALNTEAFF
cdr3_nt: TGCGCCAGCAGCCCTGATCCGGCAGCGTTGAACACTGAAGCTTTCTTT